What follows are 5 T cell receptor beta chains derived from one specimen sequenced in a study of blood T cell repertoires in COVID-19. TCRdb keeps only in-frame clones here, not all; method: immunoSEQ multiplex PCR. The sample includes about 74,000 clones, 83% seen only once; the top ten take over 40%. Input material: peripheral blood. These receptors were collected from a man at least 80 years old with acute or convalescent COVID-19.

As DNA, the CDR3 is TGTGCCAGCAGCCAGGGATTACGGAATAATTCACCCCTCCACTTT. This codes for CASSQGLRNNSPLHF. This chain joins TRBV6-5 and TRBJ1-6; TRBD1 is a possible D gene (5 bases). Trimming shortened V by 6 bases and J by 5 bases, and 14 bases separated the two germline ends. Germline V CDR1 and CDR2: MNHEY, SVGAGI. The CDR3 sequence is 15 residues long.

V and J are TRBV19 and TRBJ2-6; tentatively, D is TRBD2 (6 bases). Germline assignment: CDR1 LNHDA and CDR2 SQIVND (reference sequence). The CDR3 has 15 amino acids. V lost 7 bases to trimming and J lost 4 bases, with 14 bases between them. The CDR3 coding sequence is TGTGCCAGTACCAAGTGGGGGGTCGGGGCCAACGTCCTGACTTTC. Its translation: CASTKWGVGANVLTF.

The genes are TRBV6-5 and TRBJ2-7; D may be TRBD1 (6 bases). Germline assignment: CDR1 MNHEY and CDR2 SVGAGI. The V end was cut by 6 bases, the J end by 7 bases, with 16 bases between. The CDR3 consists of 13 residues. CDR3 residues: CASSQNRVREQYF. DNA of the CDR3: TGTGCCAGCAGCCAAAACAGGGTAAGGGAGCAGTACTTC.

The chain recombines TRBV6-5 with TRBJ2-7; D might be TRBD1 (5 bases). CDR3 length: 15 residues. The germline V and J ends were trimmed by 6 bases and 2 bases, with 17 bases remaining between them. Germline CDR1 reads MNHEY; CDR2 reads SVGAGI. The CDR3 nucleotides read TGTGCCAGCAGACCCTTCTGGGGCCCCGCCTACGAGCAGTACTTC. Its translation: CASRPFWGPAYEQYF.

The chain recombines TRBV15 with TRBJ1-2; 8 bases match TRBD1. The CDR3 extends over 14 amino acids. V lost 0 bases, J lost 6 bases, and 3 bases stayed unmatched. Germline lookup yields CDR1 LNHNV and CDR2 YYDKDF (reference sequence). Here the CDR3 DNA reads TGTGCCACCAGCAGAGATAGACAGGGGCATGGCTACACCTTC. The encoded protein is CATSRDRQGHGYTF.